This TCR beta chain originates from a study of T cells in Graves' hyperthyroidism and ophthalmopathy. Points from the study as a whole: In blood, most of the thyroid clonotypes expanded above 0.001 were also present. Ophthalmopathy prediction by the model preceded onset by a median approximately 5.9 months.

Germline assignment: CDR1 SGHKS and CDR2 YYEKEE (reference sequence). The CDR3 is 19 residues long. J lost 5 bases, V lost 4 bases, and 19 bases had no gene match. From RNA transcripts, TCR beta CDR3 regions were amplified. The TCR CDR3 was amplified in a first-round RT-PCR using the HTBI primer set. TCRdb itself ran the multiplex PCR reads through MiXCR, one entry per CDR3 protein. In the table there are 450,000 to 700,000 distinct CDR3 sequences, around 45% of which are singletons. In regard to this clonotype: Its antigen is undetermined.

Patients with uncontrolled infections, other autoimmune diseases, pregnancy or lactation were excluded. The sequencing sample was made of peripheral blood or thyroid tissue (not recorded which). The genes are TRBV5-5 and TRBJ2-2, with 8 bases identical to TRBD2. The clonotype originates from a woman aged 18-29 years with Graves' hyperthyroidism. The DNA of the CDR3 is TGTGCCAGCAGCCCAGAAAACCTCGGCGGGAGGCGGAGGACCGGGGAGCTGTTTTTT. Its protein product is CASSPENLGGRRRTGELFF.